These T cell receptor beta chains were read from a single sample in a study of T cell responses to AZD1222 COVID-19 vaccine. The table came from immunoSEQ multiplex PCR; TCRdb's copy has only in-frame clones and leaves some out. The table has roughly 50,000 clones, 65% to 90% seen once. The sequences come from peripheral blood, collected 28 days after the second AZD1222 dose. The receptors derive from an adult who received the AZD1222 COVID-19 vaccine. CDR3s include the opening cysteine and the closing phenylalanine or tryptophan. The D gene is left open where the match is weak. The size entry is marked missing in some rows and otherwise reads once, few, many or a size class.

V gene: TRBV6-2/TRBV6-3; clone size: .; D gene: .; J gene: TRBJ2-1; CDR3 protein: CASSLVTQSSEQFF; CDR3 DNA: TGTGCCAGCAGTCTTGTTACCCAGTCCAGTGAGCAGTTCTTC
V gene: TRBV30; clone size: .; D gene: TRBD2; J gene: TRBJ2-3; CDR3 protein: CAWRIAGGDTQYF; CDR3 DNA: TGTGCCTGGAGGATAGCGGGAGGGGATACGCAGTATTTT
V gene: TRBV7-3; clone size: once; D gene: TRBD2; J gene: TRBJ2-3; CDR3 protein: CASSFGLAGSTDTQYF; CDR3 DNA: TGTGCCAGCAGCTTCGGCCTAGCGGGGAGCACAGATACGCAGTATTTT
V gene: TRBV11-3; clone size: .; D gene: .; J gene: TRBJ2-1; CDR3 protein: CASSFSGNEQFF; CDR3 DNA: TGTGCCAGCAGCTTCAGCGGCAATGAGCAGTTCTTC
V gene: TRBV11-1; clone size: .; D gene: .; J gene: TRBJ2-7; CDR3 protein: CASSLGLHSYEQYF; CDR3 DNA: TGTGCCAGCAGCTTGGGACTTCACTCCTACGAGCAGTACTTC
V gene: TRBV7-8; clone size: .; D gene: .; J gene: TRBJ1-1; CDR3 protein: CASSLVSGDTEAFF; CDR3 DNA: TGTGCCAGCAGCTTAGTTTCGGGTGACACTGAAGCTTTCTTT
V gene: TRBV28; clone size: .; D gene: .; J gene: TRBJ1-6; CDR3 protein: CASSQMVVVNSPLHF; CDR3 DNA: TGTGCCAGCAGCCAAATGGTAGTGGTGAATTCACCCCTCCACTTT
V gene: TRBV4-1; clone size: .; D gene: TRBD2; J gene: TRBJ2-1; CDR3 protein: CASSPGTSGRMGEQFF; CDR3 DNA: TGCGCCAGCAGCCCAGGGACTAGCGGGCGTATGGGTGAGCAGTTCTTC
V gene: TRBV4-3; clone size: .; D gene: .; J gene: TRBJ1-1; CDR3 protein: CASSQELGLGNTEAFF; CDR3 DNA: TGCGCCAGCAGCCAAGAACTGGGGCTTGGGAACACTGAAGCTTTCTTT
V gene: TRBV20-1; clone size: .; D gene: TRBD2; J gene: TRBJ2-1; CDR3 protein: CSASMGGPDEQFF; CDR3 DNA: TGCAGTGCTAGTATGGGAGGGCCTGATGAGCAGTTCTTC
V gene: TRBV21-1; clone size: .; D gene: .; J gene: TRBJ2-1; CDR3 protein: CASSQTSGRTTYNEQFF; CDR3 DNA: TGTGCCAGCAGCCAGACTAGTGGGAGGACTACCTACAATGAGCAGTTCTTC
V gene: TRBV6-5; clone size: .; D gene: .; J gene: TRBJ1-3; CDR3 protein: CASSYLQAGNTIYF; CDR3 DNA: TGTGCCAGCAGTTACCTCCAGGCGGGAAACACCATATATTTT
V gene: TRBV19; clone size: .; D gene: .; J gene: TRBJ1-5; CDR3 protein: CASSLPYQPQHF; CDR3 DNA: TGTGCCAGTAGTTTGCCGTACCAGCCCCAGCATTTT
V gene: TRBV20-1; clone size: .; D gene: .; J gene: TRBJ2-2; CDR3 protein: CSASSVDPRTGELFF; CDR3 DNA: TGCAGTGCTAGTTCAGTTGATCCCCGCACCGGGGAGCTGTTTTTT
V gene: TRBV2; clone size: .; D gene: TRBD2; J gene: TRBJ2-3; CDR3 protein: CASSFRLAGGPAQYF; CDR3 DNA: TGTGCCAGCAGTTTTCGACTAGCGGGAGGCCCCGCGCAGTATTTT
V gene: TRBV2; clone size: .; D gene: .; J gene: TRBJ1-5; CDR3 protein: CASSDRFNQPQHF; CDR3 DNA: TGTGCCAGCAGTGACAGGTTTAATCAGCCCCAGCATTTT
V gene: TRBV11-1; clone size: .; D gene: .; J gene: TRBJ1-4; CDR3 protein: CASSHPGQGNEKLFF; CDR3 DNA: TGTGCCAGCAGCCACCCCGGGCAGGGGAATGAAAAACTGTTTTTT
V gene: TRBV14; clone size: few; D gene: .; J gene: TRBJ2-5; CDR3 protein: CASSLLGTPGRETQYF; CDR3 DNA: TGTGCCAGCAGCCTCCTAGGGACCCCAGGTCGGGAGACCCAGTACTTC
V gene: TRBV18; clone size: few; D gene: TRBD2; J gene: TRBJ2-2; CDR3 protein: CASSPFSSGPGGELFF; CDR3 DNA: TGTGCCAGCTCACCATTCTCTAGCGGGCCGGGCGGGGAGCTGTTTTTT
V gene: TRBV28; clone size: .; D gene: TRBD2; J gene: TRBJ2-1; CDR3 protein: CASRGGGTSGRNNEQFF; CDR3 DNA: TGTGCCAGCAGAGGGGGGGGGACTAGCGGGAGAAACAATGAGCAGTTCTTC
V gene: TRBV19; clone size: .; D gene: .; J gene: TRBJ2-1; CDR3 protein: CASSRTEFNEQFF; CDR3 DNA: TGTGCCAGTAGTAGGACGGAATTTAATGAGCAGTTCTTC
V gene: TRBV6-5; clone size: .; D gene: .; J gene: TRBJ2-7; CDR3 protein: CASSLDWPPLYEQYF; CDR3 DNA: TGTGCCAGCAGCTTAGACTGGCCTCCCCTCTACGAGCAGTACTTC
V gene: TRBV18; clone size: .; D gene: .; J gene: TRBJ1-4; CDR3 protein: CASSLLDNEKLFF; CDR3 DNA: TGTGCCAGCTCATTACTGGATAATGAAAAACTGTTTTTT
V gene: TRBV12-3/TRBV12-4; clone size: .; D gene: .; J gene: TRBJ2-7; CDR3 protein: CASSLGTYEQYF; CDR3 DNA: TGTGCCAGCAGTTTGGGCACCTACGAGCAGTACTTC
V gene: TRBV4-3; clone size: .; D gene: TRBD2; J gene: TRBJ2-7; CDR3 protein: CASSPLAGGTYEQYF; CDR3 DNA: TGCGCCAGCAGCCCCCTCGCGGGGGGCACCTACGAGCAGTACTTC
V gene: TRBV7-3; clone size: once; D gene: .; J gene: TRBJ2-1; CDR3 protein: CASSLDSNEQFF; CDR3 DNA: TGTGCCAGCAGCTTAGACAGCAATGAGCAGTTCTTC
V gene: TRBV15; clone size: .; D gene: TRBD1; J gene: TRBJ1-4; CDR3 protein: CATSREGQGERYNEKLFF; CDR3 DNA: TGTGCCACCAGCAGAGAAGGACAGGGGGAGCGGTATAATGAAAAACTGTTTTTT
V gene: TRBV7-3; clone size: .; D gene: .; J gene: TRBJ2-1; CDR3 protein: CASSLTVNNEQFF; CDR3 DNA: TGTGCCAGCAGCTTAACGGTCAACAATGAGCAGTTCTTC
V gene: TRBV18; clone size: .; D gene: TRBD1; J gene: TRBJ1-5; CDR3 protein: CASSLGQGAQPQHF; CDR3 DNA: TGTGCCAGCTCACTGGGACAGGGGGCACAGCCCCAGCATTTT
V gene: TRBV2; clone size: .; D gene: .; J gene: TRBJ2-1; CDR3 protein: CASSGTGTPNEQFF; CDR3 DNA: TGTGCCAGCAGCGGGACCGGGACTCCCAATGAGCAGTTCTTC
V gene: TRBV7-6; clone size: few; D gene: .; J gene: TRBJ2-1; CDR3 protein: CASSLGADEQFF; CDR3 DNA: TGTGCCAGCAGCTTAGGGGCCGATGAGCAGTTCTTC
V gene: TRBV6-4; clone size: .; D gene: TRBD2; J gene: TRBJ2-4; CDR3 protein: CASSDSYPLAGATLAKNIQYF; CDR3 DNA: TGTGCCAGCAGTGACTCCTACCCCCTAGCGGGAGCAACCCTAGCCAAAAACATTCAGTACTTC
V gene: TRBV7-3; clone size: few; D gene: TRBD2; J gene: TRBJ2-1; CDR3 protein: CASSSGLAGTDEQFF; CDR3 DNA: TGTGCCAGCAGCTCCGGACTAGCGGGCACGGATGAGCAGTTCTTC
V gene: TRBV11-3; clone size: .; D gene: .; J gene: TRBJ1-1; CDR3 protein: CASSENRDGEAFF; CDR3 DNA: TGTGCCAGCAGTGAGAACAGGGACGGTGAAGCTTTCTTT
V gene: TRBV5-5; clone size: .; D gene: TRBD2; J gene: TRBJ2-7; CDR3 protein: CASSWDPGLMYEQYF; CDR3 DNA: TGTGCCAGCAGCTGGGATCCGGGACTAATGTACGAGCAGTACTTC
V gene: TRBV12-3/TRBV12-4; clone size: .; D gene: .; J gene: TRBJ1-2; CDR3 protein: CASRPGGGGYTF; CDR3 DNA: TGTGCCAGCAGGCCGGGGGGAGGGGGCTACACCTTC
V gene: TRBV12-3/TRBV12-4; clone size: few; D gene: .; J gene: TRBJ2-1; CDR3 protein: CASSTGKEQFF; CDR3 DNA: TGTGCCAGCAGTACTGGGAAAGAGCAGTTCTTC
V gene: TRBV7-3; clone size: .; D gene: .; J gene: TRBJ2-1; CDR3 protein: CASSLTRSDEQFF; CDR3 DNA: TGTGCCAGCAGCTTAACGAGGTCAGATGAGCAGTTCTTC
V gene: TRBV18; clone size: .; D gene: .; J gene: TRBJ2-1; CDR3 protein: CASSPIRDWTTEQFF; CDR3 DNA: TGTGCCAGCTCACCGATACGGGACTGGACCACTGAGCAGTTCTTC
V gene: TRBV19; clone size: .; D gene: .; J gene: TRBJ2-6; CDR3 protein: CASRPDPYSSSGANVLTF; CDR3 DNA: TGTGCCAGTAGACCTGACCCCTATTCCTCCTCTGGGGCCAACGTCCTGACTTTC
V gene: TRBV27; clone size: .; D gene: .; J gene: TRBJ2-2; CDR3 protein: CASSLSLAQGELFF; CDR3 DNA: TGTGCCAGCAGTTTATCGCTTGCCCAAGGGGAGCTGTTTTTT
V gene: TRBV29-1; clone size: .; D gene: TRBD1; J gene: TRBJ1-1; CDR3 protein: CSVSGTVLGNTEAFF; CDR3 DNA: TGCAGCGTTTCCGGGACAGTGTTGGGGAACACTGAAGCTTTCTTT
V gene: TRBV5-1; clone size: .; D gene: .; J gene: TRBJ1-2; CDR3 protein: CASSRDGVRDYGYTF; CDR3 DNA: TGCGCCAGCAGCAGGGACGGGGTCCGGGACTATGGCTACACCTTC
V gene: TRBV9; clone size: .; D gene: TRBD2; J gene: TRBJ2-3; CDR3 protein: CASSVGASGPPTDTQYF; CDR3 DNA: TGTGCCAGCAGCGTAGGGGCTAGCGGGCCCCCCACAGATACGCAGTATTTT
V gene: TRBV27; clone size: .; D gene: .; J gene: TRBJ2-2; CDR3 protein: CASSQGRNTGELFF; CDR3 DNA: TGTGCCAGCAGCCAGGGGCGTAACACCGGGGAGCTGTTTTTT
V gene: TRBV7-2; clone size: .; D gene: .; J gene: TRBJ2-1; CDR3 protein: CASSPALSSYNEQFF; CDR3 DNA: TGTGCCAGCAGCCCGGCCCTGAGCTCCTACAATGAGCAGTTCTTC
V gene: TRBV10-2; clone size: .; D gene: .; J gene: TRBJ2-7; CDR3 protein: CASSERDSTLYEQYF; CDR3 DNA: TGCGCCAGCAGTGAGAGGGACTCGACCCTTTACGAGCAGTACTTC
V gene: TRBV11-3; clone size: .; D gene: TRBD2; J gene: TRBJ2-5; CDR3 protein: CASSFPVAGGQETQYF; CDR3 DNA: TGTGCCAGCAGCTTCCCGGTAGCGGGAGGGCAAGAGACCCAGTACTTC
V gene: TRBV14; clone size: .; D gene: .; J gene: TRBJ2-7; CDR3 protein: CASSRGQTYEQYF; CDR3 DNA: TGTGCCAGCAGCCGTGGACAGACCTACGAGCAGTACTTC
V gene: TRBV18; clone size: .; D gene: TRBD2; J gene: TRBJ2-1; CDR3 protein: CASSPLTGGEQFF; CDR3 DNA: TGTGCCAGCTCACCACTAACGGGAGGCGAGCAGTTCTTC
V gene: TRBV9; clone size: .; D gene: TRBD1; J gene: TRBJ2-7; CDR3 protein: CASSERDRPYEQYF; CDR3 DNA: TGTGCCAGCAGCGAAAGGGACAGGCCCTACGAGCAGTACTTC
V gene: TRBV23-1; clone size: .; D gene: TRBD2; J gene: TRBJ2-3; CDR3 protein: CASSHLLAGGPTDTQYF; CDR3 DNA: TGCGCCAGCAGTCATTTACTAGCGGGAGGCCCCACAGATACGCAGTATTTT
V gene: TRBV6-5; clone size: .; D gene: .; J gene: TRBJ2-3; CDR3 protein: CATYSSGTQYF; CDR3 DNA: TGTGCCACCTACTCGTCCGGTACGCAGTATTTT
V gene: TRBV11-2; clone size: few; D gene: TRBD2; J gene: TRBJ2-7; CDR3 protein: CASSTTSGRNYEQYF; CDR3 DNA: TGTGCCAGCAGCACCACTAGCGGGAGGAACTACGAGCAGTACTTC
V gene: TRBV11-3; clone size: .; D gene: TRBD2; J gene: TRBJ2-7; CDR3 protein: CASSQTSAYEQYF; CDR3 DNA: TGTGCCAGCAGCCAGACTAGCGCCTACGAGCAGTACTTC
V gene: TRBV9; clone size: .; D gene: .; J gene: TRBJ2-1; CDR3 protein: CASSVAPEIASNEQFF; CDR3 DNA: TGTGCCAGCAGCGTAGCCCCAGAAATTGCGTCCAATGAGCAGTTCTTC
V gene: TRBV28; clone size: .; D gene: .; J gene: TRBJ1-2; CDR3 protein: CASSLAGDRYGYTF; CDR3 DNA: TGTGCCAGCAGTTTAGCAGGGGACCGCTATGGCTACACCTTC
V gene: TRBV11-3; clone size: .; D gene: .; J gene: TRBJ2-7; CDR3 protein: CASSRSRGSSYEQYF; CDR3 DNA: TGTGCCAGCAGCCGTAGTCGGGGGAGCTCCTACGAGCAGTACTTC